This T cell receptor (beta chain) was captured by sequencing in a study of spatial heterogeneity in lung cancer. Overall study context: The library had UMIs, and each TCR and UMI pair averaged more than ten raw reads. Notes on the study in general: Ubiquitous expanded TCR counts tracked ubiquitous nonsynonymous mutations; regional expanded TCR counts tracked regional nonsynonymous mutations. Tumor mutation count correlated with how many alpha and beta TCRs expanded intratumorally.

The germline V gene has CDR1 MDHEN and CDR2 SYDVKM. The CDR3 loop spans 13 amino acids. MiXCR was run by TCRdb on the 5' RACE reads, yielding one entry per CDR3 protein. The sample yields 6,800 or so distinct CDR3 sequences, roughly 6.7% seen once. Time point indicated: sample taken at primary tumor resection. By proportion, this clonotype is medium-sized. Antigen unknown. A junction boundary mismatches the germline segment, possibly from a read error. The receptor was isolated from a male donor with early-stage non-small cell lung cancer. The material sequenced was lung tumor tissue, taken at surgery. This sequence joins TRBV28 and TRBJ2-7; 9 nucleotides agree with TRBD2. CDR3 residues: CASSLGLAGGRDF. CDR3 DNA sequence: TGTGCCAGCAGCCTGGGACTAGCCGGGGGTCGGGACTTC.